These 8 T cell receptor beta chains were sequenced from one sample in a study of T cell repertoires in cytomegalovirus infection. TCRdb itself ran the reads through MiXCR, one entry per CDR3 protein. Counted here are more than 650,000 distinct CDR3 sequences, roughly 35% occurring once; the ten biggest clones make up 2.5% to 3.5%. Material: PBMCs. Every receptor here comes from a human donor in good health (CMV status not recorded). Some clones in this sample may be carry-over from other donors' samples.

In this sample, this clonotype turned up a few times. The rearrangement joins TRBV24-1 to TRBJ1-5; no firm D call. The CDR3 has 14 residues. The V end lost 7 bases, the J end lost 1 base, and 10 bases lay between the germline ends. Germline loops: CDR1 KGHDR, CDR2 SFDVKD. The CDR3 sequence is CATSPHPSNQPQHF. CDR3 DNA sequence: TGTGCCACCAGCCCTCACCCAAGCAATCAGCCCCAGCATTTT.

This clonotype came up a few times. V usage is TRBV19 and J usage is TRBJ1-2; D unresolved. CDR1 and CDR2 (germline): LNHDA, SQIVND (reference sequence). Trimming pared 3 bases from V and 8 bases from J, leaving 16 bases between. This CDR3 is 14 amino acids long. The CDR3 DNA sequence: TGTGCCAGTAGTATGGTCGGAGGGTCGGACGGCTACACCTTC. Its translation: CASSMVGGSDGYTF.

For the CDR3, the DNA is TGTGCCAGCAGCTTTGAGGGTAGGGGCTCCTACAATGAGCAGTTCTTC. Its translation is CASSFEGRGSYNEQFF. The chain uses TRBV7-2 and TRBJ2-1; the D gene could be TRBD1 or TRBD2 (5 bases each). CDR3 length: 16 amino acids. CDR1 is SGHTA, CDR2 FQGNSA, per germline. With 3 bases removed from V and 0 bases from J, the gap between germline ends came to 12 bases.

The CDR3: CSVFWTSGRTDTQYF. For the CDR3, the DNA is TGCAGCGTTTTTTGGACTAGCGGGAGGACAGATACGCAGTATTTT. The chain employs TRBV29-1 and TRBJ2-3; 14 positions agree with TRBD2. The CDR3 is 15 amino acids. Germline V lookup: CDR1 SQVTM, CDR2 ANQGSEA. Trimming at V came to 5 bases and at J to 3 bases, leaving 4 bases not matched to a gene.

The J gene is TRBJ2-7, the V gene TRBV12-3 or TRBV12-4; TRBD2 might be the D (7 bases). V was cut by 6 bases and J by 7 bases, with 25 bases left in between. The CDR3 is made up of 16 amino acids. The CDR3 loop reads CASSSGGRPGGREQYF. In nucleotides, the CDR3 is TGTGCCAGCAGCTCCGGGGGGCGCCCGGGAGGACGGGAGCAGTACTTC.

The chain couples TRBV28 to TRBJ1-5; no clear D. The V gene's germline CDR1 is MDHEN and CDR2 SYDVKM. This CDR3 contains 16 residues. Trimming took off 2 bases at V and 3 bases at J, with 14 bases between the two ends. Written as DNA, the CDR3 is TGTGCCAGCAGTTTAAATCCGGGCAGGCTCAATCAGCCCCAGCATTTT. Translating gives CASSLNPGRLNQPQHF.

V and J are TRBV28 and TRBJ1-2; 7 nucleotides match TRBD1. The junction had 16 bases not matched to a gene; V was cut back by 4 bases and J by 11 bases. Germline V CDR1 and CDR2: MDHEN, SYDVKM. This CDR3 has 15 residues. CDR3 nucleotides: TGTGCCAGCAGTTCCGGGACAGAATTCTTGTTTCGGTACACCTTC. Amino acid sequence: CASSSGTEFLFRYTF.

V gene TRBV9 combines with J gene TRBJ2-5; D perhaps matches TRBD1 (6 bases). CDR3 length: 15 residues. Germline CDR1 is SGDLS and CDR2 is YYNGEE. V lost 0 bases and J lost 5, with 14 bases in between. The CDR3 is CASSVEVAGAETQYF. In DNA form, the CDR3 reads TGTGCCAGCAGCGTAGAGGTGGCAGGGGCGGAGACCCAGTACTTC.